These T cell receptor beta chains were read from a single sample in a study of cytomegalovirus exposure and HLA in healthy donors. The data were produced by immunoSEQ multiplex PCR, yet TCRdb's version contains in-frame clones alone and is incomplete. This table holds about 71,000 clones, over 85% found once. The sample taken for sequencing was PBMCs. These receptor sequences come from a man aged 18 to 29 in good health and CMV-seropositive. CDR3s include the opening cysteine and the closing phenylalanine or tryptophan. Fields, in order: D gene, V gene, clone size, J gene, CDR3 protein, CDR3 DNA. D genes are given only for firm matches. Clone size is given for some rows only: seen once, a few or many times, or a class if the clone is expanded.

D: .
V: TRBV30
size: .
J: TRBJ2-3
CDR3: CAWSVLVATDTQYF
DNA: TGTGCCTGGAGTGTTTTGGTAGCAACAGATACGCAGTATTTT

D: .
V: TRBV15
size: once
J: TRBJ1-4
CDR3: CATSRSRVAATNEKLFF
DNA: TGTGCCACCAGCAGGTCCAGGGTAGCGGCAACTAATGAAAAACTGTTTTTT

D: TRBD2
V: TRBV4-2
size: .
J: TRBJ2-2
CDR3: CASSRPPGLAGGGTGELFF
DNA: TGTGCCAGCAGCCGCCCCCCGGGACTAGCGGGAGGGGGGACCGGGGAGCTGTTTTTT

D: TRBD2
V: TRBV5-1
size: .
J: TRBJ2-1
CDR3: CASSSQTSGAYNEQFF
DNA: TGCGCCAGCAGCTCCCAGACTAGCGGGGCGTACAATGAGCAGTTCTTC

D: TRBD1
V: TRBV18
size: few
J: TRBJ2-3
CDR3: CASSPPGTAFYTQYF
DNA: TGTGCCAGCTCACCACCCGGGACAGCCTTTTATACGCAGTATTTT

D: .
V: TRBV9
size: .
J: TRBJ2-1
CDR3: CASSTRSGSYNEQFF
DNA: TGTGCCAGCAGCACACGGAGCGGTTCCTACAATGAGCAGTTCTTC

D: .
V: TRBV27
size: .
J: TRBJ2-1
CDR3: CASRGGYNEQFF
DNA: TGTGCCAGCAGGGGGGGCTACAATGAGCAGTTCTTC

D: .
V: TRBV5-1
size: .
J: TRBJ2-7
CDR3: CASSWAGSGEQYF
DNA: TGCGCCAGCAGCTGGGCAGGGTCTGGGGAGCAGTACTTC

D: TRBD2
V: TRBV4-1
size: .
J: TRBJ2-5
CDR3: CASSRGLAGVETQYF
DNA: TGCGCCAGCAGCCGGGGACTAGCGGGGGTAGAGACCCAGTACTTC

D: .
V: TRBV7-2
size: .
J: TRBJ2-5
CDR3: CASSLGARETQYF
DNA: TGTGCCAGCAGCTTAGGAGCCCGGGAGACCCAGTACTTC

D: .
V: TRBV6-6
size: .
J: TRBJ2-1
CDR3: CASSRLGTQSYNEQFF
DNA: TGTGCCAGCAGTCGCCTCGGGACACAAAGCTACAATGAGCAGTTCTTC

D: TRBD2
V: TRBV28
size: .
J: TRBJ2-7
CDR3: CASSGSGSLAYEQYF
DNA: TGTGCCAGCAGTGGTAGCGGGAGTTTAGCCTACGAGCAGTACTTC

D: TRBD2
V: TRBV29-1
size: .
J: TRBJ2-3
CDR3: CSVDPAGVSGDTQYF
DNA: TGCAGCGTTGATCCAGCGGGAGTGTCGGGAGATACGCAGTATTTT

D: TRBD1
V: TRBV11-2
size: .
J: TRBJ2-5
CDR3: CASSLGDRETQYF
DNA: TGTGCCAGCAGCTTGGGGGACAGAGAGACCCAGTACTTC

D: .
V: TRBV4-1
size: few
J: TRBJ2-7
CDR3: CASSQEFGYEQYF
DNA: TGCGCCAGCAGCCAAGAGTTCGGCTACGAGCAGTACTTC

D: .
V: TRBV5-1
size: .
J: TRBJ2-3
CDR3: CASSLSQSTDTQYF
DNA: TGCGCCAGCAGCTTAAGCCAAAGCACAGATACGCAGTATTTT

D: .
V: TRBV10-1
size: .
J: TRBJ2-1
CDR3: CASARTIQSSYNEQFF
DNA: TGCGCCAGCGCCAGGACTATCCAGAGCTCCTACAATGAGCAGTTCTTC

D: .
V: TRBV13
size: .
J: TRBJ1-1
CDR3: CASSLDFGTEAFF
DNA: TGTGCCAGCAGCTTAGACTTTGGCACTGAAGCTTTCTTT

D: TRBD1
V: TRBV6-4
size: few
J: TRBJ2-1
CDR3: CASSRQGDGDEQFF
DNA: TGTGCCAGCAGCCGACAGGGGGACGGGGATGAGCAGTTCTTC

D: .
V: TRBV27
size: .
J: TRBJ2-1
CDR3: CASSLPSGSYNEQFF
DNA: TGTGCCAGCAGTTTACCTTCGGGCTCCTACAATGAGCAGTTCTTC

D: .
V: TRBV2
size: .
J: TRBJ2-7
CDR3: CASSEGIAIVDEQYF
DNA: TGTGCCAGCAGTGAAGGAATAGCCATTGTCGACGAGCAGTACTTC

D: TRBD2
V: TRBV5-6
size: .
J: TRBJ2-2
CDR3: CASSSGTSGNTGELFF
DNA: TGTGCCAGCAGCTCGGGGACTAGCGGGAACACCGGGGAGCTGTTTTTT

D: TRBD2
V: TRBV5-5
size: .
J: TRBJ2-3
CDR3: CASRLSGRGRTDTQYF
DNA: TGTGCCAGCAGGCTTAGCGGGAGGGGTCGCACAGATACGCAGTATTTT

D: .
V: TRBV29-1
size: .
J: TRBJ1-5
CDR3: CSVVRGADQPQHF
DNA: TGCAGCGTTGTACGGGGGGCTGATCAGCCCCAGCATTTT

D: .
V: TRBV11-2
size: .
J: TRBJ1-1
CDR3: CASSLDRLEDTEAFF
DNA: TGTGCCAGCAGCTTAGATCGGTTAGAGGACACTGAAGCTTTCTTT

D: .
V: TRBV7-9
size: few
J: TRBJ2-7
CDR3: CASSSGAYEQYF
DNA: TGTGCCAGCAGCTCCGGGGCCTACGAGCAGTACTTC

D: .
V: TRBV29-1
size: .
J: TRBJ2-2
CDR3: CSVGGSAGELFF
DNA: TGCAGCGTTGGAGGTTCTGCCGGGGAGCTGTTTTTT

D: TRBD1
V: TRBV19
size: .
J: TRBJ1-1
CDR3: CASTWTGFYRDTEAFF
DNA: TGTGCCAGTACCTGGACAGGGTTCTATAGGGACACTGAAGCTTTCTTT

D: .
V: TRBV7-2
size: .
J: TRBJ2-3
CDR3: CASSQWGHVGDTQYF
DNA: TGTGCCAGCAGCCAATGGGGACACGTAGGAGATACGCAGTATTTT

D: .
V: TRBV7-2
size: .
J: TRBJ2-2
CDR3: CASSLARYTGELFF
DNA: TGTGCCAGCAGCTTAGCGCGGTACACCGGGGAGCTGTTTTTT

D: TRBD1
V: TRBV6-5
size: .
J: TRBJ1-4
CDR3: CASSAGTGDEKLFF
DNA: TGTGCCAGCAGTGCCGGGACAGGGGATGAAAAACTGTTTTTT

D: .
V: TRBV18
size: .
J: TRBJ1-1
CDR3: CASSPRRLVSGDGRTEAFF
DNA: TGTGCCAGCTCACCCCGGAGGTTAGTTTCAGGGGACGGTCGCACTGAAGCTTTCTTT

D: TRBD1
V: TRBV19
size: .
J: TRBJ1-5
CDR3: CASSIPGGAGQPQHF
DNA: TGTGCCAGTAGTATCCCAGGGGGCGCAGGACAGCCCCAGCATTTT

D: .
V: TRBV5-1
size: .
J: TRBJ2-2
CDR3: CASSLSRARTGELFF
DNA: TGCGCCAGCAGCTTGTCCAGGGCGCGGACCGGGGAGCTGTTTTTT

D: TRBD2
V: TRBV7-2
size: .
J: TRBJ2-3
CDR3: CASRLTSGGAADTQYF
DNA: TGTGCCAGCAGATTGACTAGCGGGGGGGCGGCAGATACGCAGTATTTT

D: .
V: TRBV19
size: .
J: TRBJ1-1
CDR3: CASSLPPTGYTEAFF
DNA: TGTGCCAGTAGTCTCCCTCCGACAGGATACACTGAAGCTTTCTTT

D: TRBD1
V: TRBV18
size: .
J: TRBJ2-7
CDR3: CASSPPSTGYLVEQYF
DNA: TGTGCCAGCTCACCACCGTCGACAGGGTACTTAGTCGAGCAGTACTTC

D: TRBD2
V: TRBV18
size: .
J: TRBJ2-3
CDR3: CASSRFKREMAPTDTQYF
DNA: TGTGCCAGCTCACGGTTCAAGCGGGAGATGGCCCCCACAGATACGCAGTATTTT

D: .
V: TRBV6-1
size: .
J: TRBJ1-5
CDR3: CASSEGVGAAQPQHF
DNA: TGTGCCAGCAGTGAAGGGGTTGGGGCCGCTCAGCCCCAGCATTTT

D: .
V: TRBV7-9
size: .
J: TRBJ2-1
CDR3: CASSLAGAYNEQFF
DNA: TGTGCCAGCAGCTTGGCGGGGGCGTACAATGAGCAGTTCTTC